This entry lists 9 T cell receptor beta chains sequenced from one sample in a study of T-cell memory formation after mild COVID-19. In TCRdb, the 5' RACE reads were re-called with MiXCR into one record per CDR3 protein. This sample carries 500,000 to 600,000 distinct CDR3 sequences, about a sixth of them seen once, and the ten largest clones take more than 10%. Sequencing used PBMCs or a T cell subset sorted from them (not recorded which). These receptors were collected from an adult woman who had mild COVID-19 (a few samples of this study predate the infection). Cell type and time point are not known.

This chain joins TRBV7-9 and TRBJ2-7; D is unresolved. This CDR3 contains 12 residues. V was shortened by 1 base and J by 12 bases, with 13 bases between the two germline ends. Germline-derived CDR1 and CDR2 are SEHNR and FQNEAQ (reference sequence). CDR3 bases: TGTGCCAGCAGCTTAGGGCCTACCTCTACGTACTTC. Translated, it gives CASSLGPTSTYF.

This clonotype was counted a few times. The chain carries TRBV15 and TRBJ1-2; D possibly corresponds to TRBD1 (5 bases). CDR1 and CDR2 from the germline V gene are LNHNV and YYDKDF (reference sequence). The CDR3 runs to 12 residues. Between the trimmed V and J ends, which lost 5 bases and 7 bases, there was a span of 11 bases. The chain's CDR3 is CATSRGEGGYTF. The CDR3 DNA reads as TGTGCCACCAGCCGGGGCGAGGGTGGCTACACCTTC.

This clonotype was seen many times. The chain carries TRBV7-9 and TRBJ1-1; D call uncertain. With 4 bases removed from V and 0 bases from J, the gap between germline ends came to 6 bases. The CDR3 loop spans 13 amino acids. Germline V gene sequence: CDR1 SEHNR, CDR2 FQNEAQ (reference sequence). CDR3 bases: TGTGCCAGCAGCTCTCAGGTGAACACTGAAGCTTTCTTT. It yields the protein CASSSQVNTEAFF. Full variable domain (outside the CDR3, taken from reference TRBV7-9 and TRBJ1-1): DTGVSQNPRHKITKRGQNVTFRCDPISEHNRLYWYRQTLGQGPEFLTYFQNEAQLEKSRLLSDRFSAERPKGSFSTLEIQRTEQGDSAMYLCASSSQVNTEAFFGQGTRLTVV.

V is TRBV20-1 and J is TRBJ2-5; 7 bases fit TRBD2. Germline loops: CDR1 DFQATT, CDR2 SNEGSKA (reference sequence). The CDR3 totals 16 residues. V lost 1 base, J lost 3 bases, and 11 bases stayed unmatched. CDR3 sequence: CSARGGTTAPKETQYF. The CDR3 coding sequence is TGCAGTGCTAGAGGCGGGACTACAGCCCCTAAAGAGACCCAGTACTTC.

This clonotype was seen a few times. The J gene is TRBJ1-1, the V gene TRBV20-1; D perhaps matches TRBD1 (6 bases). This CDR3 comprises 12 residues. V lost 4 bases and J lost 7, with 13 bases in between. Germline CDR1 DFQATT, CDR2 SNEGSKA (reference sequence). The DNA of the CDR3 is TGCAGTGCTATCTCTTACAGGGATGAAGCTTTCTTT. Translating it yields CSAISYRDEAFF.

This clonotype has a handful of counts. The gene calls are TRBV6-1 and TRBJ2-4; 8 bases are shared with TRBD2. V dropped 0 bases and J dropped 9; count of bases not matched to a gene: 7. Germline V gene sequence: CDR1 MNHNS, CDR2 SASEGT. The CDR3 runs 15 residues. CDR3 sequence (DNA): TGTGCCAGCAGTGAAGCGCGGCTAGCGGGTTCCATTCAGTACTTC. As protein: CASSEARLAGSIQYF.

This clonotype was counted only a few times. The rearrangement joins TRBV14 to TRBJ2-7; D gene ambiguous. V shed 0 bases and J shed 6 bases, with 12 bases lying between them. Germline lookup yields CDR1 SGHDN and CDR2 FVKESK. The CDR3 has 14 residues. In DNA, the CDR3 is TGTGCCAGCAGCCAAGATCGCGGCACCTCCGAGCAGTACTTC. This encodes CASSQDRGTSEQYF.

This clonotype was counted between two and nine times. The rearrangement joins TRBV30 to TRBJ2-5; no firm D call. The germline V gene encodes CDR1 GTSNPN and CDR2 SVGIG (reference sequence). With 0 bases removed from V and 2 bases from J, the gap between germline ends came to 7 bases. This CDR3 spans 13 amino acids. The CDR3 region is CAWSVSLQETQYF. The CDR3 nucleotides read TGTGCCTGGAGTGTATCATTGCAAGAGACCCAGTACTTC.

CDR3 bases: TGCAGTGCTAGAGGCCCGGGGATCTACGAGCAGTACTTC. This translates into CSARGPGIYEQYF. The genes are TRBV20-1 and TRBJ2-7, with a possible D match to TRBD2 (5 bases). Trimming shortened V by 1 base and J by 3 bases, and 10 bases separated the two germline ends. This CDR3 is 13 amino acids long. Germline CDR1 reads DFQATT; CDR2 reads SNEGSKA (reference sequence).